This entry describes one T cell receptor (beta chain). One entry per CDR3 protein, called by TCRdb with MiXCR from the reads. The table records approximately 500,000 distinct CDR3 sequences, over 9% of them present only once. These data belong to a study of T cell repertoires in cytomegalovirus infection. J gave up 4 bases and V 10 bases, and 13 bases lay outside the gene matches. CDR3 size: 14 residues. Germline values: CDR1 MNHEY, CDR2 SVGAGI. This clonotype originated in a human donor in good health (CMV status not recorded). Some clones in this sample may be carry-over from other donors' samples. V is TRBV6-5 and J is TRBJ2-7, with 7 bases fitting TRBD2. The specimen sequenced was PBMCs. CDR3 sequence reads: CATVGRPRSYEQYF. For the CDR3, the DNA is TGTGCCACCGTCGGGAGGCCGAGATCATACGAGCAGTACTTC.